This T cell receptor (beta chain) was identified in a study of blood T cells in healthy people across ages. Findings of the study overall: TCR beta diversity, measured per million T cells, fell in a roughly linear way with age.

Through a sample-barcoded 5' primer and a J-beta primer mix, a second PCR was run for roughly 7 to 12 cycles. Each cDNA molecule was tagged by a template-switch adaptor that had 12 random nucleotides. TCRdb analysed the 5' RACE reads with MiXCR anew, one entry per CDR3 protein. The sample yields some 750,000 distinct CDR3 sequences, approximately 21% seen once. The CDR3 spans 12 residues. The germline gives CDR1 LGHNA, CDR2 YNFKEQ. As concerns this clonotype: Its antigen remains unidentified. An end of the junction differs from the germline gene, which may be a read error.

Sequenced sample: blood. This TCR was sampled from a man between 65 and 80 years old in good health. The V gene is TRBV4-2, the J gene TRBJ1-2, with D maybe TRBD1 (6 bases). The CDR3 is CASSLGHYRYTF. The CDR3, as DNA: TGTGCCAGCAGCCTGGGACACTATCGCTACACCTTC.